Sequencing of this T cell receptor beta chain was carried out in a study of blood T cell repertoires in COVID-19. CDR3 length: 13 amino acids. The V and J ends lost 6 bases and 4 bases respectively, with 9 bases between them. Original processing notes: It was from reference gene primer amplification that nucleated cell counts were estimated. Libraries were prepared by immunoSEQ multiplex PCR; TCRdb keeps only in-frame clonotypes and omits some of them. That table gives V, J and clone size, and the DNA gave D and trimming. The repertoire consists of about 260,000 clones, with about 85% occurring once and the leading ten covering under 5.5%.

The chain uses TRBV12-3 or TRBV12-4 and TRBJ2-2; D unresolved. The source of this sequence is a man aged 55 to 70 with acute or convalescent COVID-19. Sequenced material: peripheral blood. CDR3 protein: CASSYGATGELFF. Here the CDR3 DNA reads TGTGCCAGCAGCTATGGAGCCACCGGGGAGCTGTTTTTT.